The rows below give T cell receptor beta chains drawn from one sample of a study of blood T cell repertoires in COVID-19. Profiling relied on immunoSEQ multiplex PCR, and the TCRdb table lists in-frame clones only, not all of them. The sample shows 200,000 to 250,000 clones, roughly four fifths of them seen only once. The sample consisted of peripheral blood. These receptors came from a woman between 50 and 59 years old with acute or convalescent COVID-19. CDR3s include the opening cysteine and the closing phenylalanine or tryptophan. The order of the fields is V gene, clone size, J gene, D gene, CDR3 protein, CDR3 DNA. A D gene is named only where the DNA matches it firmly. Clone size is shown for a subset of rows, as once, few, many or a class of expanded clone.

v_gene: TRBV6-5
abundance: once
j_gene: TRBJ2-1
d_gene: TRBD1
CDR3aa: CASRRGPYNEQFF
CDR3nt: TGTGCCAGCAGGAGGGGGCCCTACAATGAGCAGTTCTTC

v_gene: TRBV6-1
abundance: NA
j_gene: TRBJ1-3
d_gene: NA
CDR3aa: CASSEKGRSGNTIYF
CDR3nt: TGTGCCAGCAGTGAGAAAGGGAGGTCTGGAAACACCATATATTTT

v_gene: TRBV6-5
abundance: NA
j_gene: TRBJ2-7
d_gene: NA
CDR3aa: CASSLVRGSYEQYF
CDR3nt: TGTGCCAGCAGTCTCGTCAGGGGATCCTACGAGCAGTACTTC

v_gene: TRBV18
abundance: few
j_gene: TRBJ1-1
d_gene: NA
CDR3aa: CASSSEVNTEAFF
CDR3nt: TGTGCCAGCTCATCCGAGGTCAACACTGAAGCTTTCTTT

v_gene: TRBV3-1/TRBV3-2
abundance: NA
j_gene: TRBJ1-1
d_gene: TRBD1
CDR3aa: CASSLTGGEAFF
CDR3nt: TGTGCCAGCAGCCTGACAGGGGGTGAAGCTTTCTTT

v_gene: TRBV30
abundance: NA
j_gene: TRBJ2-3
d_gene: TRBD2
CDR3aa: CAWRVQGGPDTQYF
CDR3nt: TGTGCCTGGAGAGTTCAGGGAGGGCCAGATACGCAGTATTTT

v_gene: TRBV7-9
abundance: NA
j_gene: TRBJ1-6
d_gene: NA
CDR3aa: CASSLEGRGSPLHF
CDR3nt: TGTGCCAGCAGCTTAGAGGGAAGGGGATCACCCCTCCACTTT

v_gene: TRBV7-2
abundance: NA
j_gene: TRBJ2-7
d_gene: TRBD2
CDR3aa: CASSLSPSGRGTYEQYF
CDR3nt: TGTGCCAGCAGCTTATCTCCTAGCGGGAGGGGAACCTACGAGCAGTACTTC

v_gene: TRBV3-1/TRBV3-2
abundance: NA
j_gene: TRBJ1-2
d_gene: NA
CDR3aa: CASSQGGNYGYTF
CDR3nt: TGTGCCAGCAGCCAGGGGGGAAACTATGGCTACACCTTC

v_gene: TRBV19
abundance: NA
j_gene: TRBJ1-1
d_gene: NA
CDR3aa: CASSMGGDTEAFF
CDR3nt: TGTGCCAGTAGTATGGGGGGGGACACTGAAGCTTTCTTT

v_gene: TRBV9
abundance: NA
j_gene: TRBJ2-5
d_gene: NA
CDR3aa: CASSPHRGWETQYF
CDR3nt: TGTGCCAGCAGCCCCCATCGGGGTTGGGAGACCCAGTACTTC

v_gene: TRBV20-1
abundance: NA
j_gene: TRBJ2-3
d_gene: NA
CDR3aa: CSASSTDTQYF
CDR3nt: TGCAGTGCTTCGAGCACAGATACGCAGTATTTT

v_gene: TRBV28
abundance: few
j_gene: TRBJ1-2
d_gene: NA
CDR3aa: CASSSGQPYGYTF
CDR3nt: TGTGCCAGCAGTTCTGGACAGCCATATGGCTACACCTTC

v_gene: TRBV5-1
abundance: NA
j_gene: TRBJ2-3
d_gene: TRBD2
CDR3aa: CASESGGGTDTQYF
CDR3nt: TGCGCCAGCGAGAGCGGGGGCGGGACAGATACGCAGTATTTT

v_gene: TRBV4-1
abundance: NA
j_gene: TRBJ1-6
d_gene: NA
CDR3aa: CASSSGSGSPLHF
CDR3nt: TGCGCCAGCAGCTCGGGGAGCGGATCACCCCTCCACTTT

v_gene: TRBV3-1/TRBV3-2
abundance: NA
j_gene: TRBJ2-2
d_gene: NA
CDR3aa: CASSPREVAGELFF
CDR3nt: TGTGCCAGCAGCCCCCGGGAAGTAGCCGGGGAGCTGTTTTTT

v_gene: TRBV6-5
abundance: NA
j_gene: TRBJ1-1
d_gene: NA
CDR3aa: CASSRDSGTEAFF
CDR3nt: TGTGCCAGCAGCCGGGACTCGGGCACTGAAGCTTTCTTT

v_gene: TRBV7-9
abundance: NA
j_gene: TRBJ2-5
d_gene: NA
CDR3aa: CASSLARDGETQYF
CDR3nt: TGTGCCAGCAGCTTAGCGAGGGATGGGGAGACCCAGTACTTC

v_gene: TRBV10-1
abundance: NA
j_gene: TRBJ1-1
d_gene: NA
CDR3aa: CASSVRNTEAFF
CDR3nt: TGCGCCAGCAGTGTCAGGAACACTGAAGCTTTCTTT

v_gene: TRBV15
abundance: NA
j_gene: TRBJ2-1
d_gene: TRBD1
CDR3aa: CATSKGDRGDNEQFF
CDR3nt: TGTGCCACCAGCAAAGGGGACAGGGGGGACAATGAGCAGTTCTTC

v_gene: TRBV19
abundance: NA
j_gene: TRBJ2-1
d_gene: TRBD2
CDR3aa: CASSMLAVYNEQFF
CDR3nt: TGTGCCAGTAGTATGCTAGCGGTTTACAATGAGCAGTTCTTC

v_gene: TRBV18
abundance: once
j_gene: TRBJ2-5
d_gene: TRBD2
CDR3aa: CASSPTSGGAEQETQYF
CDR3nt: TGTGCCAGCTCACCGACTAGCGGGGGGGCAGAGCAAGAGACCCAGTACTTC

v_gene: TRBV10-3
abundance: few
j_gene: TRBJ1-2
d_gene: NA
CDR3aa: CAIMSPKNGYTF
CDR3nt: TGTGCCATCATGTCCCCTAAAAATGGCTACACCTTC

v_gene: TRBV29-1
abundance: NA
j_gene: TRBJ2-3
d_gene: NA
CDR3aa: CSVVPDRGRTDTQYF
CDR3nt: TGCAGCGTTGTCCCTGATAGGGGTAGGACAGATACGCAGTATTTT

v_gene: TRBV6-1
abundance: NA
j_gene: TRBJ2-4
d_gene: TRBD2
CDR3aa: CASSEYSGRVGAKNIQYF
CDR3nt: TGTGCCAGCAGTGAATATAGCGGGAGGGTTGGGGCCAAAAACATTCAGTACTTC

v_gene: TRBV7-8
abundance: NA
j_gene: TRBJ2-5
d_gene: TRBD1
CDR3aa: CASSTGTGTETQYF
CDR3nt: TGTGCCAGCAGCACCGGGACAGGGACCGAGACCCAGTACTTC

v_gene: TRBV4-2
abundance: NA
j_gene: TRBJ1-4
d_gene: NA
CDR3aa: CASSHESVREKLFF
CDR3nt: TGTGCCAGCAGCCATGAGTCCGTGCGGGAAAAACTGTTTTTT

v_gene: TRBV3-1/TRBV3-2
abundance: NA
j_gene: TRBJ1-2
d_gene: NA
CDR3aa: CASSQASGPGGKGYTF
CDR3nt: TGTGCCAGCAGCCAAGCCTCCGGTCCGGGGGGAAAAGGCTACACCTTC